The entry below gives a single T cell receptor beta chain sequence along with its context. This entry belongs to a study of T cells after yellow fever vaccination. TCRdb re-analysed the 5' RACE reads in MiXCR, keeping a single row per CDR3 protein. This table holds roughly 330,000 distinct CDR3 sequences, approximately 4% found once. This CDR3 contains 15 residues. This specimen was PBMCs, taken 5 days after the yellow fever booster vaccination. This sequence originates from a man aged 18 to 35 who received the YFV17D yellow fever vaccine. The chain carries TRBV3-2 and TRBJ1-2. TRBV3-2 is tagged as a pseudogene. The CDR3 bases are TGTGCCAGCAGCCATAAGCGGGAGTCTAACTATGGCTACACCTTC. Translating it yields CASSHKRESNYGYTF.